This is a list of T cell receptor beta chains from one sample in a study of blood T cell repertoires in COVID-19. Clones were read by immunoSEQ multiplex PCR, and TCRdb kept only the in-frame ones, dropping some. This sample has about 75,000 clones, with approximately 85% found just once. Sequences were obtained from peripheral blood. The source of these receptors is a human donor in a cohort sampled during active COVID-19. Each CDR3 is given with its conserved first and last residue. D genes are given only for firm matches. Part of the rows lack a size; the others show once, few, many or a class for expanded clones.

D: TRBD1; size: NA; J: TRBJ1-1; V: TRBV11-3; DNA: TGTGCCAGCAGCTTGTACGGACAGGGGTCTGGCACTGAAGCTTTCTTT; CDR3: CASSLYGQGSGTEAFF
D: TRBD1; size: NA; J: TRBJ1-1; V: TRBV10-3; DNA: TGTGCCATCAGTGCTGACAGGGCGAGGACTGAAGCTTTCTTT; CDR3: CAISADRARTEAFF
D: TRBD2; size: NA; J: TRBJ2-1; V: TRBV5-1; DNA: TGCGCCAGCAGCAACGGTGGACTAGCGGGGGAATACAATGAGCAGTTCTTC; CDR3: CASSNGGLAGEYNEQFF
D: TRBD1; size: NA; J: TRBJ2-1; V: TRBV6-2/TRBV6-3; DNA: TGTGCCAGCAGTACCCGGACAGGGGGGGCGCTTTGGCGGGACGGGCAGTTCTTC; CDR3: CASSTRTGGALWRDGQFF
D: NA; size: NA; J: TRBJ2-3; V: TRBV19; DNA: TGTGCCAGTAGCAAATGGGACATCCACACAGATACGCAGTATTTT; CDR3: CASSKWDIHTDTQYF
D: NA; size: NA; J: TRBJ2-2; V: TRBV6-5; DNA: TGTGCCAGCAGTTCTTACAGCAACACCGGGGAGCTGTTTTTT; CDR3: CASSSYSNTGELFF
D: NA; size: NA; J: TRBJ2-7; V: TRBV7-9; DNA: TGTGCCAGCTCAGTATCCCCCCACTACGAGCAGTACTTC; CDR3: CASSVSPHYEQYF
D: NA; size: NA; J: TRBJ2-5; V: TRBV4-1; DNA: TGCGCCAGCAGCCAAGACTTGTCTTCTGGCGAGACCCAGTACTTC; CDR3: CASSQDLSSGETQYF
D: TRBD2; size: NA; J: TRBJ2-7; V: TRBV13; DNA: TGTGCCAGCAGCCCCATCACGGCGGGAGAATCCTACGAGCAGTACTTC; CDR3: CASSPITAGESYEQYF
D: NA; size: NA; J: TRBJ2-5; V: TRBV7-2; DNA: TGTGCCAGCAGCTTCGGGGCGGGGGAGACCCAGTACTTC; CDR3: CASSFGAGETQYF
D: NA; size: NA; J: TRBJ2-3; V: TRBV4-3; DNA: TGCGCCAGCAGCCAAGATATTGGTTGGTTTAGAACAGCCACAGATACGCAGTATTTT; CDR3: CASSQDIGWFRTATDTQYF
D: NA; size: NA; J: TRBJ2-7; V: TRBV5-4; DNA: TGTGCCAGCAGCTTCCCGGGGGATCTAGCCTACGAGCAGTACTTC; CDR3: CASSFPGDLAYEQYF
D: TRBD1; size: NA; J: TRBJ1-4; V: TRBV27; DNA: TGTGCCAGCACCGGGACAGGTAGAGAAAAACTGTTTTTT; CDR3: CASTGTGREKLFF
D: NA; size: once; J: TRBJ1-2; V: TRBV20-1; DNA: TGCACCGCACGTAGCAGCAATGGCTACACCTTC; CDR3: CTARSSNGYTF
D: NA; size: few; J: TRBJ1-4; V: TRBV19; DNA: TGTGCCAGTAGTAGGACAACGGAAAAACTGTTTTTT; CDR3: CASSRTTEKLFF
D: NA; size: NA; J: TRBJ1-6; V: TRBV3-1/TRBV3-2; DNA: TGTGCCAGCAGCCAGGCCAATTCACCCCTCCACTTT; CDR3: CASSQANSPLHF
D: NA; size: NA; J: TRBJ2-5; V: TRBV19; DNA: TGTGCCAGTAGTATCACCCGGTCTCAGACCCAGTACTTC; CDR3: CASSITRSQTQYF
D: TRBD2; size: NA; J: TRBJ2-1; V: TRBV18; DNA: TGTGCCAGCTCTTCGACCGGGACTAACAATGAGCAGTTCTTC; CDR3: CASSSTGTNNEQFF
D: TRBD1; size: NA; J: TRBJ1-1; V: TRBV5-6; DNA: TGTGCCAGCAGCAGAACGAGATACAGGGGGGTGAACACTGAAGCTTTCTTT; CDR3: CASSRTRYRGVNTEAFF
D: TRBD1; size: NA; J: TRBJ1-2; V: TRBV6-2/TRBV6-3; DNA: TGTGCCAGCAGCGACAGGGATAACTATGGCTACACCTTC; CDR3: CASSDRDNYGYTF
D: NA; size: NA; J: TRBJ2-4; V: TRBV3-1/TRBV3-2; DNA: TGTGCCAGCAGCCAAGACTTGGGGGCGAAAAACATTCAGTACTTC; CDR3: CASSQDLGAKNIQYF
D: NA; size: NA; J: TRBJ1-5; V: TRBV2; DNA: TGTGCCAGCGGGAGGGGCGTCGTTAGCAATCAGCCCCAGCATTTT; CDR3: CASGRGVVSNQPQHF
D: NA; size: once; J: TRBJ1-1; V: TRBV7-9; DNA: TGTGCCAGCAGCAACGACAGGTCGTGGGACACTGAAGCTTTCTTT; CDR3: CASSNDRSWDTEAFF
D: TRBD1; size: NA; J: TRBJ1-2; V: TRBV18; DNA: TGTGCCAGCTCACCGTCCAGACAGGGGGCTGGCTACACCTTC; CDR3: CASSPSRQGAGYTF